One and the same sample provided the 21 T cell receptor beta chains below, sequenced in a study of post-analysis software for immune sequencing data. Antigens for these TCRs are unknown. Built from TCR beta cDNA, the libraries had unique molecular identifiers in them. TCRdb analysed the PCR reads with MiXCR anew, one entry per CDR3 protein. The sample consists of more than 500,000 distinct CDR3 sequences, 34% of them appearing once. General study points: About five TRBV segments (TRBV5-6, TRBV5-1 and TRBV20-1 among them) occurred more frequently in patients than in controls.

Material for sequencing was blood. The receptor source for this set is a girl younger than 18 with multiple sclerosis.

CDR3 sequence (DNA): TGTGCCAGCAGCCCGGGGACAGGGCCCGCGGGGGGCTACACCTTC. Translating it yields CASSPGTGPAGGYTF. This chain uses TRBV5-6 with TRBJ1-2; TRBD1 agrees at 9 bases. CDR1 and CDR2 from the germline V gene are SGHDT and YYEEEE. The CDR3 runs 15 residues. Trimming at V came to 4 bases and at J to 8 bases, leaving 12 bases not matched to a gene.

This clonotype occurred a few times. The V gene is TRBV6-9, the J gene TRBJ2-5, with 14 bases identical to TRBD2. J was trimmed by 2 bases and V by 4 bases; bases with no gene match: 9. From germline, CDR1 is MNHGY and CDR2 SVAAGI. The CDR3 covers 18 residues. CDR3 bases: TGTGCCAGCAGTTGTTTAGGGACTAGCGGGGGACATCAAGAGACCCAGTACTTC. This encodes CASSCLGTSGGHQETQYF.

This rearrangement joins TRBV12-3 or TRBV12-4 to TRBJ2-5, with 9 bases lining up with TRBD2. Trimming at V came to 3 bases and at J to 1 base, leaving 12 bases not matched to a gene. CDR3 size: 18 residues. The CDR3 region is CASSLYSGRGGRQETQYF. The CDR3, as DNA: TGTGCCAGCAGTTTGTATAGTGGGCGGGGGGGTCGCCAAGAGACCCAGTACTTC.

The J gene is TRBJ1-2, the V gene TRBV6-1, with D hard to call. Trimming left V 1 base short and J 4 bases short, with 7 bases between. In germline, CDR1 is MNHNS, CDR2 SASEGT. This CDR3 comprises 13 residues. CDR3 sequence: CASSEGVIYGYTF. The CDR3 DNA is TGTGCCAGCAGTGAAGGAGTGATCTATGGCTACACCTTC.

This sequence joins TRBV3-1 and TRBJ2-5, with D uncertain. V dropped 4 bases and J dropped 0 bases, with 12 bases sitting between them. The CDR3 contains 15 residues. The germline V gene encodes CDR1 LGHDT and CDR2 YNNKEL (reference sequence). In nucleotides, the CDR3 is TGTGCCAGCAGCCCCCGGGCTGTGTACCAAGAGACCCAGTACTTC. This sequence encodes CASSPRAVYQETQYF.

The chain uses TRBV5-5 and TRBJ2-3; 8 bases line up with TRBD2. Germline values: CDR1 SGHKS, CDR2 YYEKEE (reference sequence). J was trimmed by 6 bases and V by 3 bases; bases with no gene match: 6. This CDR3 is 14 amino acids long. The CDR3 coding sequence is TGTGCCAGCAGCTATAGCGGGGCAGGGGATACGCAGTATTTT. Its translation is CASSYSGAGDTQYF.

Note on this clonotype: The junction differs from germline at one of its ends, possibly a read error. V is TRBV20-1 and J is TRBJ2-1; maybe TRBD2 (6 bases). CDR3 size: 11 residues. Germline V lookup: CDR1 DFQATT, CDR2 SNEGSKA (reference sequence). The CDR3 DNA reads TGTAGTGCCCACCGGACTAATCTACAGTTCTTC. It yields the protein CSAHRTNLQFF.

The chain recombines TRBV29-1 with TRBJ1-4; 11 bases agree with TRBD1. CDR3 length: 13 residues. With 6 bases clipped from V and 7 bases from J, the junction kept 4 bases outside the gene matches. Germline V CDR1 and CDR2: SQVTM, ANQGSEA. The CDR3 loop is CSVPGTGGEKLFF. CDR3 nucleotide sequence: TGCAGCGTCCCCGGGACAGGGGGTGAAAAACTGTTTTTT.

As regards this clonotype: A read error may explain this, as a much larger clone is one base away. No conserved phenylalanine or tryptophan is present at the end of the CDR3, so a read error is the likely explanation. The chain employs TRBV6-1 and TRBJ2-3; D possibly corresponds to TRBD1 (5 bases). The CDR3 consists of 13 residues. In germline, CDR1 is MNHNS, CDR2 SASEGT. Trimming cost V 4 bases and J 5 bases, with 10 bases left between them. The CDR3 nucleotides are TGTGCCAGCAGTGGCCAGGGTGGAGATACGCAGTATGTT. This encodes CASSGQGGDTQYV.

The sample holds many counts of this clonotype. The chain is built from TRBV7-9 and TRBJ2-5; D is undetermined. Between the trimmed V and J ends, which lost 1 base and 6 bases, there was a span of 0 bases. Looked up from germline, CDR1 is SEHNR and CDR2 is FQNEAQ (reference sequence). This CDR3 is built from 10 residues. The CDR3 nucleotides are TGTGCCAGCAGCTTAGAGACCCAGTACTTC. Its protein is CASSLETQYF.

The chain links TRBV29-1 to TRBJ2-3, with TRBD2 matching 7 bases. Germline assignment: CDR1 SQVTM and CDR2 ANQGSEA. Trimming cost V 7 bases and J 4 bases; bases outside gene matches: 8. The CDR3 sequence is 13 residues long. The CDR3 loop is CSAWIRGADTQYF. DNA of the CDR3: TGCAGCGCCTGGATACGGGGGGCAGATACGCAGTATTTT.

This clonotype occurred a few times. The rearrangement links TRBV29-1 to TRBJ2-7; D is perhaps TRBD1 or TRBD2 (5 bases each). The CDR3 runs 13 residues. V dropped 3 bases and J dropped 2 bases, with 11 bases sitting between them. Germline lookup yields CDR1 SQVTM and CDR2 ANQGSEA. DNA for the CDR3: TGCAGCGTTGAGAGGGGAGCGGCCTACGAGCAGTACTTC. This sequence encodes CSVERGAAYEQYF.

The genes are TRBV12-3 or TRBV12-4 and TRBJ1-6, with TRBD1 matching over 8 bases. The CDR3 has 14 residues. The ends lost 6 bases at V and 10 bases at J; junction bases unmatched: 8. The DNA for the CDR3 is TGTGCCAGCAGCACGGGACAGGATGAGTCACCCCTCCACTTT. This encodes CASSTGQDESPLHF.

As concerns this clonotype: Being one base from a much bigger clone, this may be a read error. The chain employs TRBV2 and TRBJ2-5; TRBD1 matches at 12 bases. V lost 4 bases to trimming and J lost 11 bases; unmatched junction nucleotides: 11. The CDR3 sequence is 15 residues long. The germline V gene has CDR1 SNHLY and CDR2 FYNNEI. The CDR3 DNA follows: TGTGCCAGCAGTGTCCGGGACAGGGGGCTCGATGAGCAGTACTTC. Its translation is CASSVRDRGLDEQYF.

The chain links TRBV20-1 to TRBJ2-3; TRBD2 aligns across 11 bases. The CDR3 is 17 residues long. Germline V gene data show CDR1 as DFQATT and CDR2 as SNEGSKA (reference sequence). V lost 0 bases to trimming and J lost 2 bases; unmatched junction nucleotides: 7. CDR3 loop: CSARDRLAGGPTDTQYF. Here the CDR3 DNA reads TGCAGTGCTAGAGATCGGCTAGCGGGAGGACCCACAGATACGCAGTATTTT.

This clonotype was found many times. The V call is TRBV4-1, the J call TRBJ2-3; TRBD2 matches 12 bases. The germline V gene has CDR1 MGHRA and CDR2 YSYEKL. With 5 bases clipped from V and 0 bases from J, the junction kept 6 bases outside the gene matches. The CDR3 spans 17 residues. In nucleotides, the CDR3 is TGCGCCAGCAGCTTGACTAGCGGGGGCGCTAGCACAGATACGCAGTATTTT. This encodes CASSLTSGGASTDTQYF.

The V and J genes are TRBV5-1 and TRBJ1-6; D call uncertain. The CDR3 length is 13 residues. Germline CDR1 SGHRS, CDR2 YFSETQ. The V gene lost 6 bases and the J gene lost 7 bases, with 11 bases spanning the gap. The chain's CDR3 is CASKMDPNSPLHF. The CDR3 bases are TGCGCCAGCAAGATGGACCCAAATTCACCCCTCCACTTT. Using reference TRBV5-1 and TRBJ1-6 for the parts outside the CDR3, the full variable domain is KAGVTQTPRYLIKTRGQQVTLSCSPISGHRSVSWYQQTPGQGLQFLFEYFSETQRNKGNFPGRFSGRQFSNSRSEMNVSTLELGDSALYLCASKMDPNSPLHFGNGTRLTVT.

This clonotype was found a few times. V gene TRBV11-1 combines with J gene TRBJ1-1, with D perhaps matching TRBD1 (6 bases). Germline-derived CDR1 and CDR2 are SGHAT and FQDESV (reference sequence). Trimming shortened V by 5 bases and J by 6 bases, and 19 bases separated the two germline ends. The CDR3 has 15 residues. In nucleotides, the CDR3 is TGTGCCAGCAGCGCCCACAGGGTAATCCTCCCTGAAGCTTTCTTT. Translation gives CASSAHRVILPEAFF.

CDR3 sequence reads: CATERQEDTEAFF. In nucleotides, the CDR3 is TGTGCCACCGAAAGACAGGAAGACACTGAAGCTTTCTTT. The chain carries TRBV7-6 and TRBJ1-1; possibly TRBD1 for D (6 bases). Germline CDR1 is SGHVS and CDR2 is FNYEAQ. This CDR3 is built from 13 residues. V was pared by 10 bases and J by 3 bases, with 15 bases between.

This clonotype was seen only a few times. The chain is built from TRBV27 and TRBJ2-3; 9 bases agree with TRBD1. The CDR3 extends over 15 amino acids. Germline V gene sequence: CDR1 MNHEY, CDR2 SMNVEV (reference sequence). The trim removed 4 bases at V and 4 bases at J, leaving 6 bases unmatched. The CDR3 nucleotides read TGTGCCAGCAGTTCCATCGGGACAGGGTCAGATACGCAGTATTTT. Translating gives CASSSIGTGSDTQYF.

This clonotype has a handful of counts. The chain recombines TRBV20-1 with TRBJ2-4; a weak D match, TRBD2 (5 bases). The CDR3 length is 13 residues. Trimming took off 6 bases at V and 1 base at J, with 10 bases between the two ends. Per germline, CDR1 DFQATT and CDR2 SNEGSKA (reference sequence). In DNA form, the CDR3 reads TGCAGTGCGCCCACGGGGGCCAAAAACATTCAGTACTTC. This sequence encodes CSAPTGAKNIQYF.